This TCR beta chain was recovered during a study of response to subunit inactivated influenza vaccine. From the RT-PCR reads, TCRdb called clonotypes with MiXCR, one entry per CDR3 protein. The repertoire holds about 540,000 distinct CDR3 sequences, with around 21% as singletons. The CDR3 loop spans 14 amino acids. The V gene lost 4 bases and the J gene lost 8 bases, with 17 bases spanning the gap. Germline V gene lookup returns CDR1 LGHDT and CDR2 YNNKEL (reference sequence). There are a few counts of this clonotype. This same sample was also taken into another study, of T cells expressing NK-cell markers. That source adds: As the method of synthesis, 5'RACE template switching with UMIs yielded TCR beta cDNA. Just one sequenced donor of eight was HCMV-seronegative, while seven were seropositive.

The chain has TRBV3-1 and TRBJ1-2, with a weak D call TRBD1 (6 bases). The origin of this receptor is a man aged 50 or older who received an inactivated influenza vaccine. The sample in question was CD4+ T cells sorted from PBMCs, obtained 11 to 12 days after vaccination. The CDR3 DNA sequence: TGTGCCAGCAGCCCCGGTCGGCCAGGGGAAGGCTACACCTTC. It codes for CASSPGRPGEGYTF. The full variable domain, rest sourced from reference TRBV3-1 and TRBJ1-2, is DTAVSQTPKYLVTQMGNDKSIKCEQNLGHDTMYWYKQDSKKFLKIMFSYNNKELIINETVPNRFSPKSPDKAHLNLHINSLELGDSAVYFCASSPGRPGEGYTFGSGTRLTVV.